This T cell receptor (beta chain) was observed in a study of response to subunit inactivated influenza vaccine. This clonotype was seen only a few times. With 6 bases removed from V and 3 bases from J, the gap between germline ends came to 15 bases. This CDR3 spans 14 amino acids. The germline V gene encodes CDR1 MDHEN and CDR2 SYDVKM. TCRdb processed the RT-PCR reads anew with MiXCR; each CDR3 protein has one entry. The repertoire consists of 170,000 or so distinct CDR3 sequences, with around a tenth occurring once and the leading ten covering approximately 39%. The V gene is TRBV28, the J gene TRBJ2-7; perhaps TRBD1 as D (6 bases). Sequenced material: CD8+ T cells sorted from PBMCs, taken less than 30 months after vaccination. This TCR derives from a man aged 45 to 70 who received an inactivated influenza vaccine. CDR3 coding DNA: TGTGCCAGCAGCCCCCGGGACAACCTCTACGAGCAGTACTTC. Translated: CASSPRDNLYEQYF.